These 27 T cell receptor beta chains were all obtained from the same sample, sequenced in a study of breast tumors, draining lymph nodes, adjacent tissues. One entry per CDR3 protein results from TCRdb running MiXCR on the multiplex PCR reads. Among some 230,000 distinct CDR3 sequences listed, 30% to 35% were seen once. Samples came from axillary lymph nodes draining the breast cancer. Sequenced sample: axillary lymph node tissue. These TCRs come from a female donor with breast cancer. Some clones in this sample may be carry-over from other donors' samples.

In its sample, this clonotype was seen many times. V usage is TRBV24-1 and J usage is TRBJ1-5, with a tentative D call TRBD1 (6 bases). Trimming stripped 5 bases from V and 0 bases from J, with 10 bases between. The CDR3 is made up of 15 amino acids. Germline CDR1 and CDR2: KGHDR and SFDVKD. In nucleotides, the CDR3 is TGTGCCACCAGTGTAGGGGACATTAGCAATCAGCCCCAGCATTTT. Translating it yields CATSVGDISNQPQHF.

This chain joins TRBV5-1 and TRBJ2-1; 11 nucleotides line up with TRBD2. Trimming removed 4 bases from V and 3 bases from J; junction bases left unmatched: 6. The CDR3 contains 16 residues. The germline CDR1 and CDR2 sequences are SGHRS and YFSETQ. The CDR3 DNA is TGCGCCAGCAGCGGAACCGGGACTAGCGGCTACAATGAGCAGTTCTTC. It translates to CASSGTGTSGYNEQFF.

This clonotype was detected ten times or more. This chain connects TRBV20-1 to TRBJ2-1; TRBD2 aligns across 11 bases. The ends lost 6 bases at V and 8 bases at J; junction bases unmatched: 12. Looked up from germline, CDR1 is DFQATT and CDR2 is SNEGSKA (reference sequence). The CDR3 is 15 residues long. CDR3 residues: CSARNSGRAFDEQFF. CDR3 DNA sequence: TGCAGTGCCCGGAATAGCGGGAGGGCCTTCGATGAGCAGTTCTTC.

This clonotype occurred many times. The chain combines TRBV20-1 with TRBJ1-2; 7 nucleotides align to TRBD1. J was trimmed by 5 bases and V by 6 bases; bases with no gene match: 6. This CDR3 contains 12 residues. The germline V gene has CDR1 DFQATT and CDR2 SNEGSKA (reference sequence). CDR3 residues: CSAPDRVYGYTF. The CDR3 DNA reads TGCAGTGCACCCGACAGGGTATATGGCTACACCTTC.

This clonotype showed up many times. V is TRBV6-1 and J is TRBJ2-7, with 11 bases fitting TRBD2. CDR3 length: 15 amino acids. V gave up 3 bases and J gave up 5 bases; unmatched junction bases: 6. In germline, CDR1 is MNHNS, CDR2 SASEGT. This chain's CDR3 is CASSDLAGGSHEQYF. The CDR3 region has the DNA TGTGCCAGCAGTGACCTAGCGGGAGGATCCCACGAGCAGTACTTC.

This clonotype occurred many times. CDR3 bases: TGTGCCAGCAGCTCAGGCCTTTCTGGAAACACCATATATTTT. As protein: CASSSGLSGNTIYF. The rearrangement links TRBV7-9 to TRBJ1-3; no clear D gene. V lost 4 bases, J lost 1 base, and 8 bases lay in between. The CDR3 covers 14 residues. Germline CDR1 is SEHNR and CDR2 is FQNEAQ (reference sequence).

As to this clonotype: A much larger clone differs from this one at a single base, so this may be a read error. The chain combines TRBV6-1 with TRBJ2-7, with 13 nucleotides matching TRBD2. Per germline, CDR1 MNHNS and CDR2 SASEGT. The CDR3 is made up of 13 amino acids. The ends lost 10 bases at V and 4 bases at J; junction bases unmatched: 4. The CDR3 coding sequence is TGTGCCACCCGGACTAGCGGGGGATACGAGCAGTACTTC. This codes for CATRTSGGYEQYF.

Points on this clonotype: The CDR3 does not close with the conserved phenylalanine or tryptophan, likely indicating a read error. The V call is TRBV14, the J call TRBJ1-2, with D perhaps matching TRBD1 (6 bases). This CDR3 comprises 13 residues. Trimming shortened V by 4 bases and J by 2 bases, and 8 bases separated the two germline ends. Germline lookup yields CDR1 SGHDN and CDR2 FVKESK. CDR3 nucleotides: TGTGCCAGCAGCCGCGGACAGAACTATGGCTACACCTCC. Translating gives CASSRGQNYGYTS.

There are a few counts of this clonotype. The chain couples TRBV5-8 to TRBJ1-2, with TRBD1 identical over 8 bases. The germline CDR1 and CDR2 sequences are SGHTS and YDEGEE. The CDR3 runs to 13 residues. After removal of 3 bases from V and 7 bases from J, the junction contained 5 bases not matched to a gene. The CDR3 nucleotides read TGTGCCAGCAGCTCGGGACAGGTTTCTGGCTACACCTTC. As protein: CASSSGQVSGYTF.

This chain joins TRBV19 and TRBJ2-5, with 14 bases matching TRBD2. V dropped 4 bases and J dropped 5; count of bases not matched to a gene: 9. In germline, CDR1 is LNHDA, CDR2 SQIVND (reference sequence). The CDR3 length is 17 residues. The CDR3 DNA reads as TGTGCCAGTAGTACCACCGGGACTAGCGGGAGAAGGGAGACCCAGTACTTC. Residues: CASSTTGTSGRRETQYF.

This clonotype has more than one count but fewer than ten. A much larger clone differs from this one at a single base, so this may be a read error. CDR3: CSAPSGRAVTEQFF. In nucleotides, the CDR3 is TGCAGTGCCCCGAGCGGGAGGGCTGTTACTGAGCAGTTCTTC. J is TRBJ2-1 and V is TRBV20-1, with TRBD2 matching over 10 bases. V lost 6 bases and J lost 9; bases outside the gene matches: 11. The germline V gene has CDR1 DFQATT and CDR2 SNEGSKA (reference sequence). This CDR3 spans 14 amino acids.

There are many counts of this clonotype. The J gene is TRBJ2-7, the V gene TRBV20-1, with D unclear. V dropped 4 bases and J dropped 0 bases, with 16 bases sitting between them. Germline V gene data show CDR1 as DFQATT and CDR2 as SNEGSKA (reference sequence). This CDR3 spans 15 amino acids. CDR3 coding DNA: TGCAGTGCTACCTGGGTAAAGAGCAGCTCCTACGAGCAGTACTTC. This gives the protein CSATWVKSSSYEQYF.

V usage is TRBV15 and J usage is TRBJ1-5; 7 nucleotides align to TRBD1. V shed 3 bases, J shed 0 bases, and the junction held 5 bases outside the gene matches. The V gene's germline CDR1 is LNHNV and CDR2 YYDKDF (reference sequence). The CDR3 has 16 amino acids. CDR3 sequence reads: CATSSLQGDSNQPQHF. CDR3 DNA sequence: TGTGCCACCAGCAGCTTGCAGGGGGATAGCAATCAGCCCCAGCATTTT.

This clonotype was counted ten times or more. This chain connects TRBV11-3 to TRBJ2-7; D gene uncertain. V gave up 3 bases and J gave up 2 bases, with 11 bases separating them. Germline lookup yields CDR1 SGHNT and CDR2 YENEEA. This CDR3 comprises 14 residues. In nucleotides, the CDR3 is TGTGCCAGCAGCTTTCCCGGCGCGACCTACGAGCAGTACTTC. This translates into CASSFPGATYEQYF.

This clonotype was counted at least ten times. V is TRBV2 and J is TRBJ2-3; a possible D gene is TRBD1 (5 bases). Trimming removed 6 bases from V and 2 bases from J, with 12 bases in between. CDR3 length: 14 amino acids. The germline V gene encodes CDR1 SNHLY and CDR2 FYNNEI. CDR3 nucleotide sequence: TGTGCCAGCAGCGACACGGACATCACAGATACGCAGTATTTT. Amino acids: CASSDTDITDTQYF.

This rearrangement joins TRBV6-9 to TRBJ2-3, with D possibly matching TRBD2 (6 bases). From germline, CDR1 is MNHGY and CDR2 SVAAGI. The ends were cut back, 5 bases at V and 2 bases at J, with 17 bases in the middle. The CDR3 is 16 residues long. CDR3 bases: TGTGCCAGCAGTCAACCCCCTAGCGCTTACACAGATACGCAGTATTTT. Its protein is CASSQPPSAYTDTQYF.

The chain couples TRBV27 to TRBJ2-7, with D possibly TRBD2 on 6 matching bases. CDR3 size: 15 residues. V was pared by 2 bases and J by 4 bases, with 15 bases between. Germline V gives CDR1 MNHEY, CDR2 SMNVEV (reference sequence). DNA of the CDR3: TGTGCCAGCAGTTTAGGGGGGATCCGGCGGTACGAGCAGTACTTC. It translates to CASSLGGIRRYEQYF.

At least ten counts were recorded for this clonotype. The V gene is TRBV5-8, the J gene TRBJ1-3; the D is unclear. The CDR3 runs to 14 residues. Germline V gene sequence: CDR1 SGHTS, CDR2 YDEGEE. V shed 2 bases and J shed 2 bases, with 8 bases lying between them. The CDR3 loop is CASSFYETGNTIYF. For the CDR3, the DNA is TGTGCCAGCAGCTTTTATGAGACTGGAAACACCATATATTTT.

This clonotype was counted ten times or more. Since a much larger clone is just one base distant, this may be a read error. The chain recombines TRBV20-1 with TRBJ2-1, with 11 bases lining up with TRBD2. CDR1 and CDR2 from the germline V gene are DFQATT and SNEGSKA (reference sequence). The CDR3 runs 14 residues. The trim removed 6 bases at V and 9 bases at J, leaving 10 bases unmatched. CDR3 DNA sequence: TGCAGTGCAACTAGCGGGGGAGCTTGGACTGAGCAGTTCTTC. Protein: CSATSGGAWTEQFF.

At least ten counts were recorded for this clonotype. V and J are TRBV7-3 and TRBJ1-2; no clear D. The CDR3 contains 13 residues. Deletions cut 5 bases from V and 5 bases from J, with 12 bases between. Germline loops: CDR1 SGHTA, CDR2 FQGTGA. CDR3 in DNA: TGTGCCAGCAGCCCCCGGAAAGATTATGGCTACACCTTC. Its protein is CASSPRKDYGYTF.

Notes on this clonotype: A much larger clone is a single base away; this may be a read error. The V and J genes are TRBV12-3 or TRBV12-4 and TRBJ1-5, with D uncertain. This CDR3 region has 13 residues. Trimming removed 3 bases from V and 3 bases from J, with 6 bases in between. Written as DNA, the CDR3 is TGTGCCAGCAGTTTCCTTGACAATCAGCCCCAGCATTTT. Amino acids: CASSFLDNQPQHF.

This clonotype was seen ten or more times. The chain joins TRBV20-1 to TRBJ1-5; TRBD1 agrees at 10 bases. With V trimmed by 2 bases and J by 4 bases, 11 bases remained unmatched. The germline V gene encodes CDR1 DFQATT and CDR2 SNEGSKA (reference sequence). CDR3 size: 17 residues. CDR3 region: CSARPTGTGVGNQPQHF. CDR3 sequence (DNA): TGCAGTGCTAGACCCACCGGGACAGGGGTGGGGAATCAGCCCCAGCATTTT.

This clonotype was found many times. CDR3 nucleotide sequence: TGTGCCAGCAGCCGTGAGAGAGGCCTCTACGAGCAGTACTTC. Residues: CASSRERGLYEQYF. The chain is built from TRBV11-2 and TRBJ2-7; D gene unclear. The CDR3 sequence is 14 residues long. Trimming took off 5 bases at V and 3 bases at J, with 14 bases between the two ends. The germline CDR1 and CDR2 sequences are SGHAT and FQNNGV.

This clonotype was observed at least ten times. The V call is TRBV5-6, the J call TRBJ2-7; 7 positions agree with TRBD1. With 5 bases clipped from V and 4 bases from J, the junction kept 15 bases outside the gene matches. Germline lookup yields CDR1 SGHDT and CDR2 YYEEEE. This CDR3 region has 16 residues. The CDR3 region is CASRLMADRQDYEQYF. For the CDR3, the DNA is TGTGCCAGCAGACTTATGGCGGACAGGCAAGATTACGAGCAGTACTTC.

This clonotype was seen ten or more times. The chain is built from TRBV5-6 and TRBJ1-4; TRBD1 is a possible D gene (6 bases). V shed 0 bases and J shed 7 bases, with 10 bases lying between them. The CDR3 runs to 14 residues. Germline V gene data show CDR1 as SGHDT and CDR2 as YYEEEE. CDR3 in DNA: TGTGCCAGCAGCTTGGTGGGGGGCGTTGAAAAACTGTTTTTT. It is translated as CASSLVGGVEKLFF.

This clonotype was observed many times. V and J are TRBV6-6 and TRBJ1-3; D is uncertain. V lost 2 bases and J lost 8, with 10 bases in between. Germline values: CDR1 MNHNY, CDR2 SVGAGI (reference sequence). The length of the CDR3 is 13 residues. CDR3 DNA sequence: TGTGCCAGCAGTTACGGGGAGAGCGACACCATATATTTT. It is translated as CASSYGESDTIYF.

Here the CDR3 DNA reads TGTGCCAGTACGGTACAGTCTAACTATGGCTACACCTTC. Its protein is CASTVQSNYGYTF. The chain carries TRBV19 and TRBJ1-2; D unclear. Per the germline V gene, CDR1 is LNHDA and CDR2 is SQIVND (reference sequence). The CDR3 loop spans 13 amino acids. The V and J ends lost 7 bases and 0 bases respectively, with 9 bases between them.